Each of the 8 T cell receptor beta chains below was sequenced from the same sample in a study of blood T cell repertoires in COVID-19. Assay used: immunoSEQ multiplex PCR; TCRdb lists only in-frame clones, some missing. Among around 400,000 clones listed, roughly four fifths were seen once. Sequenced sample: PBMCs or T cells enriched from blood (not recorded which). The receptors stem from a woman in her 50s who had recovered from COVID-19.

The V gene is TRBV7-9, the J gene TRBJ1-2; 8 positions agree with TRBD1. This CDR3 contains 17 residues. Trimming removed 5 bases from V and 5 bases from J; junction bases left unmatched: 16. Per germline, CDR1 SEHNR and CDR2 FQNEAQ (reference sequence). The CDR3 DNA sequence: TGTGCCAGCAGCAAGAATCCTCCTGGACAGGGATTTTATGGCTACACCTTC. Protein: CASSKNPPGQGFYGYTF.

This chain links TRBV19 with TRBJ1-3, with D perhaps TRBD1 (6 bases). CDR3 length equals 14 residues. V was pared by 8 bases and J by 0 bases, with 11 bases between. CDR1 and CDR2 from the germline V gene are LNHDA and SQIVND (reference sequence). The CDR3 here is CASCGQSSGNTIYF. The CDR3 DNA sequence: TGTGCCAGTTGTGGACAGAGCTCTGGAAACACCATATATTTT.

The chain joins TRBV18 to TRBJ2-1; 11 bases match TRBD2. J gave up 9 bases and V 0 bases, and 10 bases lay outside the gene matches. Germline-derived CDR1 and CDR2 are KGHSH and LQKENI. The CDR3 consists of 17 residues. The CDR3 DNA is TGTGCCAGCTCACCACCGGGTTCTAGCGGGGGGCTGTTTGAGCAGTTCTTC. Translated, it gives CASSPPGSSGGLFEQFF.

This chain joins TRBV30 and TRBJ1-1; D perhaps matches TRBD1 (6 bases). The length of the CDR3 is 14 residues. CDR1 GTSNPN and CDR2 SVGIG come from the germline V gene (reference sequence). V was trimmed by 0 bases and J by 10 bases, leaving 18 bases between them. The CDR3 DNA follows: TGTGCCTGGAGTGTAGGGTTGGGGGGGGCCGGAGCTTTCTTT. It codes for CAWSVGLGGAGAFF. The full variable domain, its missing parts supplied by reference TRBV30 and TRBJ1-1, is SQTIHQWPATLVQPVGSPLSLECTVEGTSNPNLYWYRQAAGRGLQLLFYSVGIGQISSEVPQNLSASRPQDRQFILSSKKLLLSDSGFYLCAWSVGLGGAGAFFGQGTRLTVV.

In this sample, this clone turned up a few times. The chain combines TRBV2 with TRBJ1-2; 10 positions match TRBD1. The CDR3 runs to 16 residues. Per germline, CDR1 SNHLY and CDR2 FYNNEI. V lost 3 bases to trimming and J lost 8 bases; unmatched junction nucleotides: 12. In nucleotides, the CDR3 is TGTGCCAGCAGTGATAGGACAGGGGGTTTTCGTGCGGGCTACACCTTC. Encoded protein: CASSDRTGGFRAGYTF.

The chain recombines TRBV5-1 with TRBJ2-5; 10 positions match TRBD2. V lost 3 bases and J lost 5; bases outside the gene matches: 10. The CDR3 contains 16 residues. Germline CDR1 reads SGHRS; CDR2 reads YFSETQ. CDR3 in DNA: TGCGCCAGCAGCTCCTCCAGCGGGAGGGCCGGGGAGACCCAGTACTTC. Amino acid sequence: CASSSSSGRAGETQYF.

The chain combines TRBV18 with TRBJ1-5, with a tentative D call TRBD1 (6 bases). V lost 4 bases to trimming and J lost 4 bases, with 8 bases between them. This CDR3 has 13 residues. The germline gives CDR1 KGHSH, CDR2 LQKENI. As DNA, the CDR3 is TGTGCCAGCTCACGACAGGTGAATCAGCCCCAGCATTTT. Its protein product is CASSRQVNQPQHF. Combining the CDR3 with reference TRBV18 and TRBJ1-5 gives the whole variable domain NAGVMQNPRHLVRRRGQEARLRCSPMKGHSHVYWYRQLPEEGLKFMVYLQKENIIDESGMPKERFSAEFPKEGPSILRIQQVVRGDSAAYFCASSRQVNQPQHFGDGTRLSIL.

The chain employs TRBV25-1 and TRBJ1-1; TRBD1 aligns across 12 bases. Germline V gives CDR1 MGHDK, CDR2 SYGVNS. V gave up 6 bases and J gave up 1 base; unmatched junction bases: 12. This CDR3 spans 18 amino acids. The CDR3 region is CASRTGTGGAVRNTEAFF. The CDR3 nucleotides are TGTGCCAGCAGGACCGGGACAGGGGGCGCGGTACGGAACACTGAAGCTTTCTTT.